This T cell receptor beta chain was obtained from a study of blood T cell repertoires in COVID-19. Study background: The samples span acute and convalescent COVID-19 from the United States, Italy and Spain.

A single count supports this clone. TCRdb keeps only in-frame clones here, not all; method: immunoSEQ multiplex PCR. The table shows about 200,000 clones, with 70% to 90% occurring only once. The CDR3 contains 16 residues. Trimming stripped 0 bases from V and 6 bases from J, with 15 bases between. Germline-derived CDR1 and CDR2 are SGDLS and YYNGEE. The chain couples TRBV9 to TRBJ2-2; weak D call: TRBD1 (5 bases). The TCR was taken from a woman aged 40 to 50 with acute COVID-19. Sequenced material: PBMCs or T cells enriched from blood (not recorded which). In nucleotides, the CDR3 is TGTGCCAGCAGCGTAGACTCAAAGGGGCCGGCCGGGGAGCTGTTTTTT. Encoded protein: CASSVDSKGPAGELFF. Full variable domain (rest looked up from reference TRBV9 and TRBJ2-2): DSGVTQTPKHLITATGQRVTLRCSPRSGDLSVYWYQQSLDQGLQFLIQYYNGEERAKGNILERFSAQQFPDLHSELNLSSLELGDSALYFCASSVDSKGPAGELFFGEGSRLTVL.